Included here is one T cell receptor beta chain sequence, with context. The antigen is unknown. These data come from a study of cytomegalovirus exposure and HLA in healthy donors. Study results and caveats: Follow-up analysis later connected one missense variant in DCLRE1C with trimming of TCR beta V- and J-genes.

CDR3 length equals 14 residues. CDR1 and CDR2 (germline): MNHEY, SMNVEV (reference sequence). The V gene lost 5 bases and the J gene lost 1 base, with 9 bases spanning the gap. PCR amplification relied on 60 Vbeta primers (plus 13 Jbeta primers). Produced via immunoSEQ multiplex PCR; TCRdb's table is partial and in-frame only. The sample consists of 75,000 to 90,000 clones, more than 50% of them appearing once. Sequencing used PBMCs. The receptor was derived from a woman in her thirties or forties in good health and CMV-seropositive. The chain couples TRBV27 to TRBJ2-1; maybe TRBD2 (5 bases). Here the CDR3 DNA reads TGTGCCAGCAGTGAGGGTGGGTCCTACAATGAGCAGTTCTTC. Translation gives CASSEGGSYNEQFF.